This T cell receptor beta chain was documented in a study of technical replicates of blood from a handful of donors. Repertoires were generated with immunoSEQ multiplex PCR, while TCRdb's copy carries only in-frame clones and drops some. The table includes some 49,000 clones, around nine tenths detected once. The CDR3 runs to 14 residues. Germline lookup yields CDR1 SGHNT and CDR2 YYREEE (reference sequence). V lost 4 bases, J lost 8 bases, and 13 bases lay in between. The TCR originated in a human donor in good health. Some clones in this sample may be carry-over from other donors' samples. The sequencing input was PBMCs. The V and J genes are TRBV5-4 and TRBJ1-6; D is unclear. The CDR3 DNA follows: TGTGCCAGCAGCATAAAACACCAGGATTCACCCCTCCACTTT. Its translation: CASSIKHQDSPLHF.